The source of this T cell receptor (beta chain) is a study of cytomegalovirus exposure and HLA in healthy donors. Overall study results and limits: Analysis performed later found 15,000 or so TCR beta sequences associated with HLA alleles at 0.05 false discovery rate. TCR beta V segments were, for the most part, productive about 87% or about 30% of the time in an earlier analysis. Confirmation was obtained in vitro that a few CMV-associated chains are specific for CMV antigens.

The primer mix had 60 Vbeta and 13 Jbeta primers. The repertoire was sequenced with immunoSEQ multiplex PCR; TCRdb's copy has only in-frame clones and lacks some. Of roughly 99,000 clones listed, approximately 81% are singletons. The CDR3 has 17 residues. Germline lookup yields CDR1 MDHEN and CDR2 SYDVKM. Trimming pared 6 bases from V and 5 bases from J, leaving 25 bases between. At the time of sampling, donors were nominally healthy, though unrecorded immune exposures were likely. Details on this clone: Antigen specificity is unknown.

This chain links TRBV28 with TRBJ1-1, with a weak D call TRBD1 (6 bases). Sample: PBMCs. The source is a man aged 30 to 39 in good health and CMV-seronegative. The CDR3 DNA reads TGTGCCAGCAGGGGGGAGGGTCAGGGGTCCAAGGGAACTGAAGCTTTCTTT. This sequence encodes CASRGEGQGSKGTEAFF.